This entry features one T cell receptor (beta chain) sequence. Its antigen is unidentified. Unrecorded immune exposure was likely among donors, who were nominally healthy when sampled. The PCR was carried out with 60 Vbeta primers and 13 Jbeta primers. Assay used: immunoSEQ multiplex PCR; TCRdb lists only in-frame clones, some missing. The data show under 300,000 clones, with around 86% seen just once and roughly 4% held by the top ten. The sample comes from a study of cytomegalovirus exposure and HLA in healthy donors. The length of the CDR3 is 15 residues. Germline V gene sequence: CDR1 SGHRS, CDR2 YFSETQ. Trimming cost V 0 bases and J 4 bases; bases outside gene matches: 4. Whole-study findings and limits: The classifier reportedly diagnosed cytomegalovirus status with high sensitivity and specificity. Later analysis showed TCR association rates varying by HLA locus, highest for DRB1 and lowest for HLA-C. One cluster of highly shared sequence variants probably arose as a sequencing artifact.

The specimen was PBMCs. The receptor comes from a middle-aged man in good health and CMV-seropositive. The chain couples TRBV5-1 to TRBJ2-5; 9 bases fit TRBD2. The CDR3 DNA follows: TGCGCCAGCAGCTTGGCGGGAGCGGGAGGAGAGACCCAGTACTTC. Its translation is CASSLAGAGGETQYF. Full variable domain (remainder filled in from reference TRBV5-1 and TRBJ2-5): KAGVTQTPRYLIKTRGQQVTLSCSPISGHRSVSWYQQTPGQGLQFLFEYFSETQRNKGNFPGRFSGRQFSNSRSEMNVSTLELGDSALYLCASSLAGAGGETQYFGPGTRLLVL.